This T cell receptor (beta chain) comes out of a study of blood T cell repertoires in COVID-19. Study-wide background: COVID-19 samples from acute and convalescent phases originated in the United States, Italy and Spain. T cells, B-cell-depleted T cells, or PBMCs supplied cDNA or gDNA.

Original handling: The authors estimated nucleated cell counts from reference gene primer amplification. TCRdb keeps only in-frame clones here, not all; method: immunoSEQ multiplex PCR. The V and J calls and clone size are taken from that table; D and trimming were inferred from the DNA. The top ten clones hold around 3.5% of a sample with around 370,000 clones, around 91% of them seen once. Losses at the gene ends were 2 bases for V and 4 bases for J; bases not matched to a gene: 5. The germline gives CDR1 SGDLS, CDR2 YYNGEE. The CDR3 contains 15 residues. The TCR originated in a woman younger than 30 who had recovered from COVID-19. The sample taken for sequencing was peripheral blood. The rearrangement uses TRBV9 and TRBJ2-1; 8 positions match TRBD2. The CDR3 loop reads CASSVGGRLYNEQFF. DNA of the CDR3: TGTGCCAGCAGCGTCGGCGGGAGGTTGTACAATGAGCAGTTCTTC. The variable domain in full, completed from reference TRBV9 and TRBJ2-1, reads DSGVTQTPKHLITATGQRVTLRCSPRSGDLSVYWYQQSLDQGLQFLIQYYNGEERAKGNILERFSAQQFPDLHSELNLSSLELGDSALYFCASSVGGRLYNEQFFGPGTRLTVL.